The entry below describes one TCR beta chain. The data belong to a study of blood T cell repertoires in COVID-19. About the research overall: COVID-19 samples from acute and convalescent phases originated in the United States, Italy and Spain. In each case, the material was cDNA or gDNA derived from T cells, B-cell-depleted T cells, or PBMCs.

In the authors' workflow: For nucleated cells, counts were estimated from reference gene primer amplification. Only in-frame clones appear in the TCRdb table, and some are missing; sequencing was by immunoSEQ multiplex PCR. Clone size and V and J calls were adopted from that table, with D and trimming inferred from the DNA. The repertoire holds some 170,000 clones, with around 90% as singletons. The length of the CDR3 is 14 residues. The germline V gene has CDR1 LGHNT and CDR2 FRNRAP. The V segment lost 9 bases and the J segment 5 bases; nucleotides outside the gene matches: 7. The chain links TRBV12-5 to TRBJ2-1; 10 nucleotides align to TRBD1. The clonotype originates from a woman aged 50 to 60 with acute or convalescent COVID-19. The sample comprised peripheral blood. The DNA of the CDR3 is TGTGCTAGCGATCGACAGGGGGCCCACAATGAGCAGTTCTTC. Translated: CASDRQGAHNEQFF. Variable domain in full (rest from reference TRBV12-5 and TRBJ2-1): DARVTQTPRHKVTEMGQEVTMRCQPILGHNTVFWYRQTMMQGLELLAYFRNRAPLDDSGMPKDRFSAEMPDATLATLKIQPSEPRDSAVYFCASDRQGAHNEQFFGPGTRLTVL.